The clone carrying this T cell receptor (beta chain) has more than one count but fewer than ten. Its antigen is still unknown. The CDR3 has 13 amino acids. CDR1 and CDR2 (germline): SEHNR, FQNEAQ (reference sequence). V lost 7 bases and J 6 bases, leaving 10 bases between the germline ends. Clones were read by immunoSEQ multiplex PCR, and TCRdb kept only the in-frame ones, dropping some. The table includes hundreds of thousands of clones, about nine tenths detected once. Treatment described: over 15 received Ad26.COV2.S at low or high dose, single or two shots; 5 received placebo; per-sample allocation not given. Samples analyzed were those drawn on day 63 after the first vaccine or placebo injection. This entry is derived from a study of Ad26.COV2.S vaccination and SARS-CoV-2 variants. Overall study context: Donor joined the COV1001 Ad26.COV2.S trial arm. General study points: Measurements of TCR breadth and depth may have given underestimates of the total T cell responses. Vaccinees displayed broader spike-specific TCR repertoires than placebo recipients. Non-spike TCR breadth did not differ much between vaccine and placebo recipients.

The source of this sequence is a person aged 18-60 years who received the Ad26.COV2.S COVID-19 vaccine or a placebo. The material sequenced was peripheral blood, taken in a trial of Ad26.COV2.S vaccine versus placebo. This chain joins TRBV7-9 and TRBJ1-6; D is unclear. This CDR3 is CASTKDLNSPLHF. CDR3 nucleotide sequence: TGTGCCAGCACCAAAGACCTTAATTCACCCCTCCACTTT.